This TCR beta chain was captured in a study of blood T cell repertoires in COVID-19. Overall study: Sites across the United States, Italy and Spain contributed samples from acute and convalescent COVID-19. In each case, the material was cDNA or gDNA derived from T cells, B-cell-depleted T cells, or PBMCs.

Germline V gives CDR1 MNHEY, CDR2 SVGAGI. The CDR3 has 13 amino acids. J gave up 7 bases and V 5 bases, and 4 bases lay outside the gene matches. Per the study methods: Estimation of nucleated cell counts was performed using reference gene primer amplification. Libraries were prepared by immunoSEQ multiplex PCR; TCRdb keeps only in-frame clonotypes and omits some of them. That table furnishes V, J and clone size, whereas the DNA furnished D and trimming. The table includes 56,000 or so clones, approximately 90% detected once. Sequencing was carried out using peripheral blood. The V and J genes are TRBV6-5 and TRBJ2-1; 8 positions match TRBD2. The receptor's source is a human donor in a cohort sampled during active COVID-19. CDR3 in amino acids: CASSRAGENEQFF. Written as DNA, the CDR3 is TGTGCCAGCAGTCGAGCGGGAGAAAATGAGCAGTTCTTC.